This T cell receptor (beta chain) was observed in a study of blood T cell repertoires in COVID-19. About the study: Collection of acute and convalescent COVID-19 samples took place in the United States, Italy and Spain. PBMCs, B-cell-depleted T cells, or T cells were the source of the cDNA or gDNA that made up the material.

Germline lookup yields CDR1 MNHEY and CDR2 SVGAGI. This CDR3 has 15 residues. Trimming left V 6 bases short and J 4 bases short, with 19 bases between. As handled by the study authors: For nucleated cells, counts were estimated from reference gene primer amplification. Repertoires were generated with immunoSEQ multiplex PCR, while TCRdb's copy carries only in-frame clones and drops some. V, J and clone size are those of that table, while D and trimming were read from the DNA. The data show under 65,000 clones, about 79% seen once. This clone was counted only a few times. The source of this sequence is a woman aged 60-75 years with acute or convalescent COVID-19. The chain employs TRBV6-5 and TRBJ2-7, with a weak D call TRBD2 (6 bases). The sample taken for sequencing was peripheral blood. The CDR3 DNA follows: TGTGCCAGCAGGGTGGCGGGGCTATCGATTTACGAGCAGTACTTC. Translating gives CASRVAGLSIYEQYF.